This TCR beta chain was obtained from a study of PD-L1 blockade in urothelial cancer. Background on the study: Individuals in the cohort had been given 0 to 3 earlier chemotherapy regimens. It was at 3 weeks (second dose) and 6 weeks after treatment start that blood was analyzed. The median T cell count in blood samples was about 140,000. General observations from the study: Durable-benefit patients showed greater tumor-associated blood clone expansion at 3 weeks.

With regard to this clone: What it binds is not known.

CDR1 MNHNS and CDR2 SASEGT come from the germline V gene. Trimming stripped 6 bases from V and 5 bases from J, with 17 bases between. The CDR3 runs to 15 residues. Indicated time point: pretreatment peripheral blood. Data came from immunoSEQ multiplex PCR; TCRdb stores just in-frame clones and leaves some out. The sample lists tens of thousands of clones, 89% occurring once. The sample consisted of PBMCs, taken around atezolizumab (anti-PD-L1) treatment. This TCR came from a woman at least 80 years old with urothelial cancer. The rearrangement uses TRBV6-1 and TRBJ1-5; D possibly corresponds to TRBD1 (5 bases). In DNA, the CDR3 is TGTGCCAGCAGGCCCCCGGGTTTGACAGATCAGCCCCAGCATTTT. Amino acid sequence: CASRPPGLTDQPQHF.